This is a list of T cell receptor beta chains from one sample in a study of T cells in localized non-small cell lung cancer. Clones were sequenced by immunoSEQ multiplex PCR, and TCRdb holds only the in-frame ones, with some missing. Of under 25,000 clones detected, approximately 91% appear once; the ten largest clones hold roughly 20%. This sample comprised peripheral blood, obtained before any cancer treatment. Every receptor here comes from a man between 40 and 75 years old with stage I squamous cell lung carcinoma. CDR3s include the opening cysteine and the closing phenylalanine or tryptophan. The order of the fields is J gene, D gene, clone size, V gene, CDR3 DNA, CDR3 protein. A D gene is named only where the DNA matches it firmly. Clone sizes are given selectively: once, few, many, or a class where the clone is expanded.

>TRBJ2-7|NA|once|TRBV7-6
TGTGCCAGCAGCTTAGCGTCTGCCGGTGCGAACTACGAGCAGTACTTC
CASSLASAGANYEQYF
>TRBJ1-1|TRBD1|NA|TRBV5-5
TGTGCCAGCAGCTTTACAGGGGGCTCGGAAACTGAAGCTTTCTTT
CASSFTGGSETEAFF
>TRBJ1-1|NA|NA|TRBV6-5
TGTGCCAGCAGTTACGGGAAGGGGATGAACACTGAAGCTTTCTTT
CASSYGKGMNTEAFF
>TRBJ2-7|NA|NA|TRBV5-4
TGTGCCAGCAGCCCGGGGGCCAGTGTCTACGAGCAGTACTTC
CASSPGASVYEQYF
>TRBJ1-6|NA|NA|TRBV6-6
TGTGCCAGCAGAAGACCCGAACCCAATTCACCCCTCCACTTT
CASRRPEPNSPLHF
>TRBJ2-7|TRBD1|NA|TRBV7-6
TGTGCCAGCAGCGTGACAGGGGGTGGATACGAGCAGTACTTC
CASSVTGGGYEQYF
>TRBJ1-1|NA|NA|TRBV29-1
TGCAGCGTGCGGAGACAGGAGAACACTGAAGCTTTCTTT
CSVRRQENTEAFF
>TRBJ1-5|NA|few|TRBV7-9
TGTGCCAGCAGCGCCGACCCCCCGGATCAGCCCCAGCATTTT
CASSADPPDQPQHF
>TRBJ1-2|NA|once|TRBV30
TGTGCCTGGGGGCTCGGGAATGGCTACACCTTC
CAWGLGNGYTF
>TRBJ1-1|TRBD1|NA|TRBV19
TGTGCCAGTTCGGGACAGGGTTTAACTGAAGCTTTCTTT
CASSGQGLTEAFF
>TRBJ1-5|TRBD1|NA|TRBV28
TGTGCCAGCAACCCGGGACAGGGTCTTGGCAATCAGCCCCAGCATTTT
CASNPGQGLGNQPQHF
>TRBJ2-3|NA|NA|TRBV18
TGTGCCAGCTCACCACGCCTTAGCACAGATACGCAGTATTTT
CASSPRLSTDTQYF
>TRBJ2-6|NA|NA|TRBV2
TGTGCCAGCATACGGGCTTCTGGGGCCAACGTCCTGACTTTC
CASIRASGANVLTF
>TRBJ1-5|NA|NA|TRBV18
TGTGCCAGCTCGCTAAACCAGGATCAGCCCCAGCATTTT
CASSLNQDQPQHF
>TRBJ2-5|NA|NA|TRBV6-6
TGTGCCAGCAGTTACTCGATAGGGACGTTGGAGCAGTACTTC
CASSYSIGTLEQYF
>TRBJ2-2|NA|NA|TRBV9
TGTGCCAGCAGCGTAGGAAGGACGGCGAACACCGGGGAGCTGTTTTTT
CASSVGRTANTGELFF
>TRBJ1-5|NA|NA|TRBV18
TGTGCCAGCTCATCGAGCAGGGATCAGCCCCAGCATTTT
CASSSSRDQPQHF
>TRBJ1-4|NA|NA|TRBV5-1
TGCGCCAGCAGCCCGGGGGGGCCCGGGAATGAAAAACTGTTTTTT
CASSPGGPGNEKLFF
>TRBJ2-2|NA|NA|TRBV6-5
TGTGCCAGCCGGCCCCTAGGGCCCGGGGAGCTGTTTTTT
CASRPLGPGELFF
>TRBJ1-2|NA|NA|TRBV9
TGTGCCAGCGGAACCGTTGACTATGGCTACACCTTC
CASGTVDYGYTF
>TRBJ1-2|NA|NA|TRBV19
TGTGCCAGTAGTCTCCCGGCAGGCAACTATGGCTACACCTTC
CASSLPAGNYGYTF
>TRBJ2-1|NA|NA|TRBV7-9
TGTGCCAGCAGCCTTCAGGACCCCTACAATGAGCAGTTCTTC
CASSLQDPYNEQFF
>TRBJ1-2|NA|NA|TRBV6-5
TGTGCCAGCAGACCCGGGTTAGCTAACTATGGCTACACCTTC
CASRPGLANYGYTF